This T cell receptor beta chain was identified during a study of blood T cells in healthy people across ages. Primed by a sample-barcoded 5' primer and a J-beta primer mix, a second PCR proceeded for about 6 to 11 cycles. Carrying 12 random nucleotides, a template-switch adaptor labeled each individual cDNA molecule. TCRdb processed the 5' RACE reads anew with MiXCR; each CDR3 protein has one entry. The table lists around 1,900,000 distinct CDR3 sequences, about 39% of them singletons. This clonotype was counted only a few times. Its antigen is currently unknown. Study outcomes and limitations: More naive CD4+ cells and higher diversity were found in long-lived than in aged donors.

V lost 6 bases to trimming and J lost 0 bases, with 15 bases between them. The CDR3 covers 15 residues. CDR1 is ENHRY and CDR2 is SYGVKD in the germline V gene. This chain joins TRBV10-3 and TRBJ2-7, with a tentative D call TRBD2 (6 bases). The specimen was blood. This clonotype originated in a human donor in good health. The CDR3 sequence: CAISLGLSPSYEQYF. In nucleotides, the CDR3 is TGTGCCATCAGCTTGGGACTCTCCCCCTCCTACGAGCAGTACTTC.